This T cell receptor beta chain appears in the sequencing data of a study of blood T cell repertoires in COVID-19. Looking at the study overall: The United States, Italy and Spain provided the acute and convalescent COVID-19 samples. Sources were T cells, B-cell-depleted T cells, or PBMCs; the material itself was cDNA or gDNA.

Germline V gene lookup returns CDR1 SGHNT and CDR2 YYREEE (reference sequence). CDR3 length: 14 amino acids. V lost 4 bases, J lost 4 bases, and 4 bases stayed unmatched. Only in-frame clones appear in the TCRdb table, and some are missing; sequencing was by immunoSEQ multiplex PCR. This sample has about 200,000 clones, with 85% found just once. The rearrangement joins TRBV5-4 to TRBJ2-3; 9 bases are a match to TRBD1. Sequencing was carried out using peripheral blood. The TCR was taken from a man between 60 and 75 years old with COVID-19, enrolled during active disease. As DNA, the CDR3 is TGTGCCAGCAGCCCGGGACAGGGATCAGATACGCAGTATTTT. Residues: CASSPGQGSDTQYF. Based on the CDR3 plus reference TRBV5-4 and TRBJ2-3, the full variable domain is ETGVTQSPTHLIKTRGQQVTLRCSSQSGHNTVSWYQQALGQGPQFIFQYYREEENGRGNFPPRFSGLQFPNYSSELNVNALELDDSALYLCASSPGQGSDTQYFGPGTRLTVL.